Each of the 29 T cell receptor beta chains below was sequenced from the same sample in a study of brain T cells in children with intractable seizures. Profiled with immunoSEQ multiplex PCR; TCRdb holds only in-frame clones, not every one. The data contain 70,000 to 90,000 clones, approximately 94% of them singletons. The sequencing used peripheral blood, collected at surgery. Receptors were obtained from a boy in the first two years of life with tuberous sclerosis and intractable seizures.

The CDR3 nucleotides are TGTGCCAGCAGCTTGTACGGGGCCTATGAGCAGTTCTTC. The encoded protein is CASSLYGAYEQFF. This chain joins TRBV3-1 (or the pseudogene TRBV3-2) and TRBJ2-1; TRBD1 or TRBD2 may be the D gene (5 bases each). The CDR3 extends over 13 amino acids. The V gene lost 5 bases and the J gene lost 8 bases, with 13 bases spanning the gap. Germline CDR1 and CDR2: LGHDT and YNNKEL (reference sequence).

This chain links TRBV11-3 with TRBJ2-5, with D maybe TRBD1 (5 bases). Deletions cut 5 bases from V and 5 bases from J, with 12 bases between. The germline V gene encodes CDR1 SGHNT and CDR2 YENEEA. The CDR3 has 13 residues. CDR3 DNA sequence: TGTGCCAGCAGCCCGGACACAGGCGAGACCCAGTACTTC. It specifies CASSPDTGETQYF.

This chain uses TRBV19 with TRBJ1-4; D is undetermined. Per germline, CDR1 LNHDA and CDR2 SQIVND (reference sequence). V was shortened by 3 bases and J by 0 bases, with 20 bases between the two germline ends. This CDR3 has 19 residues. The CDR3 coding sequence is TGTGCCAGTAGTATCGTTGCATACAGTTACCCTGCAACTAATGAAAAACTGTTTTTT. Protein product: CASSIVAYSYPATNEKLFF.

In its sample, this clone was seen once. The CDR3 DNA reads as TGTGCCTGGAGTGTGCTGCGTAGGGGGTCCTACGAGCAGTACTTC. Protein product: CAWSVLRRGSYEQYF. The gene calls are TRBV30 and TRBJ2-7, with D perhaps matching TRBD1 (6 bases). The CDR3 consists of 15 residues. V was cut by 0 bases and J by 1 base, with 13 bases left in between. Germline lookup yields CDR1 GTSNPN and CDR2 SVGIG (reference sequence).

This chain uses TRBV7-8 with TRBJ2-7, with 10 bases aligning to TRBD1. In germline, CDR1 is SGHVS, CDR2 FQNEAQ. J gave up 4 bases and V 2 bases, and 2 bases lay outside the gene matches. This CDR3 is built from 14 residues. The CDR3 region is CASSLSGQGYEQYF. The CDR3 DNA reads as TGTGCCAGCAGCTTATCGGGACAGGGGTACGAGCAGTACTTC.

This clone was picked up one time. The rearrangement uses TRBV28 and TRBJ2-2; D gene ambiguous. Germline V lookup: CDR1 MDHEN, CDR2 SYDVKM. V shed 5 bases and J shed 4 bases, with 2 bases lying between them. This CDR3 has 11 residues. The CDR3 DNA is TGTGCCAGCAGTCCCACCGGGGAGCTGTTTTTT. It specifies CASSPTGELFF.

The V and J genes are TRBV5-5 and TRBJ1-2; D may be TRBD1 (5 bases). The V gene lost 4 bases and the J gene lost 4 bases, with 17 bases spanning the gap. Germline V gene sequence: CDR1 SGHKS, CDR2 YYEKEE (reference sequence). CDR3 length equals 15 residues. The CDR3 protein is CASSPEAGRIYGYTF. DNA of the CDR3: TGTGCCAGCAGCCCGGAGGCAGGGAGGATCTATGGCTACACCTTC.

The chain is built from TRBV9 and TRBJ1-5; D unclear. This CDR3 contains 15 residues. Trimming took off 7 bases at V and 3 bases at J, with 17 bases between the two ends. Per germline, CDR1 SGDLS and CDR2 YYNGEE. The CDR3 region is CASAFTPEINQPQHF. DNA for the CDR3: TGTGCCAGCGCCTTTACACCAGAGATCAATCAGCCCCAGCATTTT.

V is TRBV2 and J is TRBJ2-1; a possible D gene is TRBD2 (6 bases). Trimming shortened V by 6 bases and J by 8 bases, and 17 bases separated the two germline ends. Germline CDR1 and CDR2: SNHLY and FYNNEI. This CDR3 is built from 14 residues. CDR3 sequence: CASSGTDLRDEQFF. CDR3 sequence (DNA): TGTGCCAGCAGCGGGACTGACCTTCGGGATGAGCAGTTCTTC.

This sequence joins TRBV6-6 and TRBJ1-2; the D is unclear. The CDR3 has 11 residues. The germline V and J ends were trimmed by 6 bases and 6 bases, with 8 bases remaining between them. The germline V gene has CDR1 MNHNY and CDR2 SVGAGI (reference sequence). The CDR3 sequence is CASRTADGYTF. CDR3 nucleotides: TGTGCCAGCAGGACGGCCGATGGCTACACCTTC.

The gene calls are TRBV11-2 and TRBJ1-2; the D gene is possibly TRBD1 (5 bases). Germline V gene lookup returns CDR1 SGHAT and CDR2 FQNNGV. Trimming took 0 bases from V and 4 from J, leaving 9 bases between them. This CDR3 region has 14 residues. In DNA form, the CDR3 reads TGTGCCAGCAGCTTAGATACCGGGGCCTATGGCTACACCTTC. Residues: CASSLDTGAYGYTF.

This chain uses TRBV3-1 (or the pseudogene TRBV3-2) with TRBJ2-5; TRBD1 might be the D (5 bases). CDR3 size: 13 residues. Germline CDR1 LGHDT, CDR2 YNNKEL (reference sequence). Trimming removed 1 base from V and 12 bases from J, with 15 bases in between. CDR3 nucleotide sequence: TGTGCCAGCAGCCAAGGTTCGAGAGGACAAGAGTACTTC. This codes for CASSQGSRGQEYF.

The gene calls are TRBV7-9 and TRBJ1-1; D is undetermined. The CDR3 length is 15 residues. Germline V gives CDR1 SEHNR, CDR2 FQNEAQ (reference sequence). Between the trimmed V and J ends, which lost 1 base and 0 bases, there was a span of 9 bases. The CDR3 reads CASSLEDGLNTEAFF. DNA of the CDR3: TGTGCCAGCAGCTTAGAAGACGGACTGAACACTGAAGCTTTCTTT.

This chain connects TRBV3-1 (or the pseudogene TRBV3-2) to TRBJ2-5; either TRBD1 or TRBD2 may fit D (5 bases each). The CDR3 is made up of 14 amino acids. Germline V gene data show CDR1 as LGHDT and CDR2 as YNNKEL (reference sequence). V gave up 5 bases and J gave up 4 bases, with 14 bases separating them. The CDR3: CASSRLGVRETQYF. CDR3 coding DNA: TGTGCCAGCAGCAGACTGGGGGTACGAGAGACCCAGTACTTC.

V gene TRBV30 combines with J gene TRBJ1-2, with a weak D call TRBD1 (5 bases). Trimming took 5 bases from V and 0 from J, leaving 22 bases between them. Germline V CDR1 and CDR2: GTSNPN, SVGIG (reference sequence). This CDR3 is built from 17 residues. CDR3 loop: CAWVARADTLTNYGYTF. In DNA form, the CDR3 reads TGTGCCTGGGTTGCCAGGGCGGACACTCTTACTAACTATGGCTACACCTTC.

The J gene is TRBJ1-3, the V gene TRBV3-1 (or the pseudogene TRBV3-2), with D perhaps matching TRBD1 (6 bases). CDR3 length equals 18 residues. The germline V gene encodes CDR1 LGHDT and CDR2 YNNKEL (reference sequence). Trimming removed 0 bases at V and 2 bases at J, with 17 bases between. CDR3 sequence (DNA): TGTGCCAGCAGCCAAGAAATTATCACCGGGACAACTGGAAACACCATATATTTT. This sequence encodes CASSQEIITGTTGNTIYF.

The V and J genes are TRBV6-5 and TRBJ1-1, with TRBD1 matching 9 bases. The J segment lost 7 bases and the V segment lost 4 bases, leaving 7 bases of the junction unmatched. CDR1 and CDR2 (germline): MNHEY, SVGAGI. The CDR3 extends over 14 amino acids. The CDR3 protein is CASSSQRQGVEAFF. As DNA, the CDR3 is TGTGCCAGCAGTTCCCAACGACAGGGGGTTGAAGCTTTCTTT.

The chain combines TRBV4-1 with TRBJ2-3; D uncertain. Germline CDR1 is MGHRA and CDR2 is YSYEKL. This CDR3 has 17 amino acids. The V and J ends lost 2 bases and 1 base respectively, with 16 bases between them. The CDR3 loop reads CASSQSSWAERTDTQYF. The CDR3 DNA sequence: TGCGCCAGCAGCCAAAGTAGTTGGGCGGAACGCACAGATACGCAGTATTTT.

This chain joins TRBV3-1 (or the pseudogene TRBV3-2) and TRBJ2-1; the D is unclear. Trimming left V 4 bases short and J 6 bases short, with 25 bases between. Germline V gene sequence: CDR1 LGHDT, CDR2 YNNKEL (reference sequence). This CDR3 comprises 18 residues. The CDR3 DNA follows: TGTGCCAGCAGCCCAAACCCTGCCGACACACTCCTGGGCAATGAGCAGTTCTTC. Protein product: CASSPNPADTLLGNEQFF.

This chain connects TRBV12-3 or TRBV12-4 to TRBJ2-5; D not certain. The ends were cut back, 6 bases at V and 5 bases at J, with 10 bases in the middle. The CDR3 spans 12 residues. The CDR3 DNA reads TGTGCCAGCAGCCCCGGCGGTGAGACCCAGTACTTC. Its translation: CASSPGGETQYF.

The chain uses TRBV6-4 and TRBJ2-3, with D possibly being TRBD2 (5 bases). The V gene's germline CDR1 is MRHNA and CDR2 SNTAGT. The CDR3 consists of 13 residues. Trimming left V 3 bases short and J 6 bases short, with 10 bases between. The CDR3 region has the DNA TGTGCCAGCAGTGAGAATGGAGGCGATACGCAGTATTTT. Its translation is CASSENGGDTQYF.

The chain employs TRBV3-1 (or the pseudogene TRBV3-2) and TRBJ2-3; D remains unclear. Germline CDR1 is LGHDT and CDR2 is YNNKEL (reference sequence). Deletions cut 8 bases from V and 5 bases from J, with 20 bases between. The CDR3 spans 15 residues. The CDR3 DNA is TGTGCCAGCTCTCCCCGCGATAGAATGGGAGATACGCAGTATTTT. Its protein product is CASSPRDRMGDTQYF.

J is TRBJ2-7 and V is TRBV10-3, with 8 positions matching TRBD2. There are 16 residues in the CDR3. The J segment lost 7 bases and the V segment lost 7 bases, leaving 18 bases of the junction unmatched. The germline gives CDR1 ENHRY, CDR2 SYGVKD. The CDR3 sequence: CAITKELAVTPREQYF. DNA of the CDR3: TGTGCCATCACCAAAGAACTAGCGGTAACCCCTCGAGAGCAGTACTTC.

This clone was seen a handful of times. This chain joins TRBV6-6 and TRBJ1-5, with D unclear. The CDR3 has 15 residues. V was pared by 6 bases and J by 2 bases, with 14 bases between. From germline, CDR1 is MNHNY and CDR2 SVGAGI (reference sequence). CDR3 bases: TGTGCCAGCAGCACAGTTTACTCGGGCAATCAGCCCCAGCATTTT. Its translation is CASSTVYSGNQPQHF.

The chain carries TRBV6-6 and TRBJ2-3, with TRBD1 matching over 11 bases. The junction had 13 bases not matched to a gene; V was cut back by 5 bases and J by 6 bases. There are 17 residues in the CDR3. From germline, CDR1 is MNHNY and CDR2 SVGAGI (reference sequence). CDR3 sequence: CASSRPAGTGGRDTQYF. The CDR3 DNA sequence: TGTGCCAGCAGTCGACCCGCCGGGACAGGGGGGCGGGATACGCAGTATTTT.

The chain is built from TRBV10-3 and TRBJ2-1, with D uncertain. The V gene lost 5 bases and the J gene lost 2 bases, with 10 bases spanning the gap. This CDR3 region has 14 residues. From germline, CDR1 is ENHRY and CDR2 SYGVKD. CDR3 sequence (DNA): TGTGCCATCAGTCCCGCGGATGCCTACAATGAGCAGTTCTTC. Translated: CAISPADAYNEQFF.

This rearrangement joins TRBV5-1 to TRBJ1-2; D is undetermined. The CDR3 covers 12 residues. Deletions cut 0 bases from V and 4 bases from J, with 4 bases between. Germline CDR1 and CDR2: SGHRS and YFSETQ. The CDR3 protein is CASSLASYGYTF. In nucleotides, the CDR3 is TGCGCCAGCAGCTTGGCCAGCTATGGCTACACCTTC. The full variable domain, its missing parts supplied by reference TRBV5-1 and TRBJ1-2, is KAGVTQTPRYLIKTRGQQVTLSCSPISGHRSVSWYQQTPGQGLQFLFEYFSETQRNKGNFPGRFSGRQFSNSRSEMNVSTLELGDSALYLCASSLASYGYTFGSGTRLTVV.

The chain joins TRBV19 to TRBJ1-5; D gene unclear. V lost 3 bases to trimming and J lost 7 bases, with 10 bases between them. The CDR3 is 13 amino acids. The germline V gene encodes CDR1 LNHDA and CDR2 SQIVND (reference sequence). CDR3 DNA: TGTGCCAGTAGTATGGGGAAAAGGCAGCCCCAGCATTTT. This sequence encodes CASSMGKRQPQHF.

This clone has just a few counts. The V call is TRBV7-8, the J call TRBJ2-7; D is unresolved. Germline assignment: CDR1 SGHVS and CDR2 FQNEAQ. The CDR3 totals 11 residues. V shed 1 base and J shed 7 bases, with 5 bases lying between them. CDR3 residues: CASSLEWEQYF. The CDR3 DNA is TGTGCCAGCAGCTTAGAATGGGAGCAGTACTTC.